Presented here are 28 T cell receptor beta chains from one specimen sequenced in a study of blood T cell repertoires in COVID-19. Sequencing was performed with immunoSEQ multiplex PCR; in TCRdb, only in-frame clones are kept and a portion is missing. The table includes 200,000 to 250,000 clones, roughly 86% detected once. The sample taken for sequencing was peripheral blood. The source is a woman in her forties or fifties with COVID-19, enrolled during active disease.

The rearrangement uses TRBV7-3 and TRBJ1-2; 9 bases line up with TRBD1. The germline CDR1 and CDR2 sequences are SGHTA and FQGTGA. V shed 4 bases and J 5 bases; nucleotides not matched to a gene: 11. This CDR3 is built from 16 residues. The CDR3 loop is CASSCDGTDRGYGYTF. The CDR3 DNA sequence: TGTGCCAGCAGCTGCGATGGAACTGACAGGGGGTATGGCTACACCTTC.

The genes are TRBV2 and TRBJ1-5, with 10 bases matching TRBD1. Germline CDR1 and CDR2: SNHLY and FYNNEI. The CDR3 is made up of 16 amino acids. Losses at the gene ends were 4 bases for V and 2 bases for J; bases not matched to a gene: 5. CDR3 region: CASSGQGASGNQPQHF. The CDR3 nucleotides are TGTGCCAGCAGTGGACAGGGGGCCTCAGGCAATCAGCCCCAGCATTTT.

The rearrangement links TRBV19 to TRBJ1-2; D remains ambiguous. CDR3 size: 16 residues. V lost 2 bases and J 3 bases, leaving 16 bases between the germline ends. Germline-derived CDR1 and CDR2 are LNHDA and SQIVND (reference sequence). CDR3 in amino acids: CASSIRAGSRDYGYTF. The DNA for the CDR3 is TGTGCCAGTAGTATACGGGCGGGGAGCCGGGACTATGGCTACACCTTC.

This rearrangement joins TRBV7-2 to TRBJ1-6; D is uncertain. V was trimmed by 2 bases and J by 6 bases, leaving 20 bases between them. The germline V gene encodes CDR1 SGHTA and CDR2 FQGNSA. The CDR3 contains 18 residues. CDR3 in amino acids: CASSLRVRVGGGNSPLHF. Written as DNA, the CDR3 is TGTGCCAGCAGCTTAAGGGTTCGGGTGGGTGGAGGTAATTCACCCCTCCACTTT.

The chain couples TRBV28 to TRBJ2-4; TRBD1 might be the D (6 bases). CDR3 length: 16 amino acids. V was cut by 5 bases and J by 3 bases, with 17 bases left in between. Germline lookup yields CDR1 MDHEN and CDR2 SYDVKM. The CDR3 coding sequence is TGTGCCAGCAGTGGGGCCCTGACAGGCCACAAAAACATTCAGTACTTC. Translated: CASSGALTGHKNIQYF.

The chain carries TRBV19 and TRBJ2-1; maybe TRBD1 (6 bases). V lost 3 bases and J 8 bases, leaving 14 bases between the germline ends. There are 14 residues in the CDR3. Per the germline V gene, CDR1 is LNHDA and CDR2 is SQIVND (reference sequence). The CDR3 is CASSIARGSDEQFF. Here the CDR3 DNA reads TGTGCCAGTAGTATCGCCAGGGGAAGTGATGAGCAGTTCTTC. The full variable domain, rest sourced from reference TRBV19 and TRBJ2-1, is DGGITQSPKYLFRKEGQNVTLSCEQNLNHDAMYWYRQDPGQGLRLIYYSQIVNDFQKGDIAEGYSVSREKKESFPLTVTSAQKNPTAFYLCASSIARGSDEQFFGPGTRLTVL.

The gene calls are TRBV6-2 or TRBV6-3 and TRBJ1-4; D might be TRBD1 (6 bases). V was trimmed by 2 bases and J by 7 bases, leaving 11 bases between them. This CDR3 has 14 residues. Germline CDR1 and CDR2: MNHEY and SVGEGT. The CDR3 sequence: CASSYDRPFEKLFF. CDR3 sequence (DNA): TGTGCCAGCAGTTACGACAGGCCTTTTGAAAAACTGTTTTTT.

V and J are TRBV19 and TRBJ1-2; TRBD1 is a possible D gene (6 bases). Germline CDR1 is LNHDA and CDR2 is SQIVND (reference sequence). Deletions cut 3 bases from V and 0 bases from J, with 11 bases between. This CDR3 spans 15 amino acids. CDR3 amino acids: CASSITGLSNYGYTF. CDR3 nucleotide sequence: TGTGCCAGTAGTATTACAGGGCTTTCTAACTATGGCTACACCTTC.

The chain employs TRBV11-2 and TRBJ2-7; 13 positions agree with TRBD2. The CDR3 is made up of 18 amino acids. Germline CDR1 is SGHAT and CDR2 is FQNNGV. J gave up 3 bases and V 5 bases, and 13 bases lay outside the gene matches. CDR3 region: CASSPRGTSGVLFYEQYF. As DNA, the CDR3 is TGTGCCAGCAGCCCCCGAGGGACTAGCGGGGTCCTGTTCTACGAGCAGTACTTC.

The rearrangement uses TRBV7-4 and TRBJ1-5; D remains ambiguous. V was clipped by 3 bases and J by 0 bases, with 6 bases between them. The V gene's germline CDR1 is SGHVT and CDR2 SQSDAQ. CDR3 length equals 14 residues. The CDR3 DNA reads as TGTGCCAGCAGCTTGAGATATAGCAATCAGCCCCAGCATTTT. Encoded protein: CASSLRYSNQPQHF.

The CDR3 DNA sequence: TGTGCCAGCAGCGAATACGGGACTCTCCGCTATGGCTACACCTTC. It is translated as CASSEYGTLRYGYTF. The genes are TRBV9 and TRBJ1-2; D may be TRBD1 (5 bases). The V gene lost 3 bases and the J gene lost 4 bases, with 16 bases spanning the gap. The CDR3 contains 15 residues. Germline-derived CDR1 and CDR2 are SGDLS and YYNGEE.

The CDR3 bases are TGTGCCAGCAGCTTTCGGACAGCTAGACGCACAGATACGCAGTATTTT. It specifies CASSFRTARRTDTQYF. The chain uses TRBV7-2 and TRBJ2-3, with D possibly matching TRBD1 (6 bases). V was pared by 3 bases and J by 1 base, with 14 bases between. The germline V gene encodes CDR1 SGHTA and CDR2 FQGNSA. The CDR3 runs to 16 residues.

The chain is built from TRBV11-2 and TRBJ2-2; 14 positions agree with TRBD2. The CDR3 is 19 residues long. V dropped 6 bases and J dropped 1; count of bases not matched to a gene: 10. CDR1 is SGHAT, CDR2 FQNNGV, per germline. CDR3 sequence: CASRSPGLAGERNTGELFF. For the CDR3, the DNA is TGTGCCAGCAGGTCTCCGGGACTAGCGGGGGAGCGGAACACCGGGGAGCTGTTTTTT.

The rearrangement joins TRBV4-3 to TRBJ1-4, with 7 bases identical to TRBD1. With 6 bases clipped from V and 0 bases from J, the junction kept 7 bases outside the gene matches. CDR1 is LGHNA, CDR2 YSLEER, per germline. CDR3 length: 16 amino acids. CDR3 region: CASRTDRVATNEKLFF. CDR3 sequence (DNA): TGCGCCAGCAGAACCGACAGGGTGGCAACTAATGAAAAACTGTTTTTT.

The J gene is TRBJ2-3, the V gene TRBV9; possibly TRBD2 for D (6 bases). Germline assignment: CDR1 SGDLS and CDR2 YYNGEE. Between the trimmed V and J ends, which lost 2 bases and 11 bases, there was a span of 12 bases. CDR3 size: 12 residues. CDR3 sequence: CASSVGAGGQYF. The CDR3 nucleotides read TGTGCCAGCAGCGTGGGAGCGGGTGGGCAGTATTTT.

The chain joins TRBV10-3 to TRBJ2-7, with 7 bases lining up with TRBD2. Germline trimming cut 4 bases from V and 0 bases from J; bases unmatched to any gene: 15. This CDR3 comprises 18 residues. Germline CDR1 is ENHRY and CDR2 is SYGVKD. The CDR3 nucleotides read TGTGCCATCAGTGGTCCCGGGACTAAGGACACGAGCTCCTACGAGCAGTACTTC. Translated, it gives CAISGPGTKDTSSYEQYF.

V gene TRBV3-1 (or the pseudogene TRBV3-2) combines with J gene TRBJ1-3; weak D call: TRBD1 (5 bases). Germline values: CDR1 LGHDT, CDR2 YNNKEL (reference sequence). Between the trimmed V and J ends, which lost 0 bases and 4 bases, there was a span of 13 bases. The CDR3 runs to 16 residues. The DNA of the CDR3 is TGTGCCAGCAGCCAAGATCTGGCAGGGAGGGGAAACACCATATATTTT. This translates into CASSQDLAGRGNTIYF.

This clone came up many times. The chain joins TRBV15 to TRBJ2-7; TRBD1 matches 9 bases. The length of the CDR3 is 19 residues. V shed 0 bases, J shed 1 base, and the junction held 13 bases outside the gene matches. Per germline, CDR1 LNHNV and CDR2 YYDKDF (reference sequence). CDR3 residues: CATSRDRGRGTGMSYEQYF. The CDR3 coding sequence is TGTGCCACCAGCAGAGATAGGGGCAGGGGGACAGGGATGTCCTACGAGCAGTACTTC. Based on the CDR3 plus reference TRBV15 and TRBJ2-7, the full variable domain is DAMVIQNPRYQVTQFGKPVTLSCSQTLNHNVMYWYQQKSSQAPKLLFHYYDKDFNNEADTPDNFQSRRPNTSFCFLDIRSPGLGDTAMYLCATSRDRGRGTGMSYEQYFGPGTRLTVT.

The genes are TRBV7-9 and TRBJ1-2; D remains ambiguous. Germline CDR1 is SEHNR and CDR2 is FQNEAQ (reference sequence). This CDR3 region has 15 residues. V lost 4 bases to trimming and J lost 8 bases, with 20 bases between them. CDR3 in DNA: TGTGCCAGCAGCTCATCAGGAGGTCCCCTCTACGGCTACACCTTC. It yields the protein CASSSSGGPLYGYTF.

The chain couples TRBV5-4 to TRBJ1-2, with D perhaps matching TRBD1 (6 bases). This CDR3 is 14 amino acids long. Germline CDR1 reads SGHNT; CDR2 reads YYREEE (reference sequence). Trimming removed 3 bases from V and 4 bases from J, with 13 bases in between. CDR3 amino acids: CASSSSQGLYGYTF. In DNA form, the CDR3 reads TGTGCCAGCAGCTCATCACAGGGCCTCTATGGCTACACCTTC. The complete variable domain, with remaining parts taken from reference TRBV5-4 and TRBJ1-2, reads ETGVTQSPTHLIKTRGQQVTLRCSSQSGHNTVSWYQQALGQGPQFIFQYYREEENGRGNFPPRFSGLQFPNYSSELNVNALELDDSALYLCASSSSQGLYGYTFGSGTRLTVV.

The rearrangement uses TRBV5-1 and TRBJ2-7, with 14 bases lining up with TRBD2. The germline CDR1 and CDR2 sequences are SGHRS and YFSETQ. V shed 3 bases and J 7 bases; nucleotides not matched to a gene: 6. The CDR3 is 15 residues long. The chain's CDR3 is CASSSTSGGAREQYF. CDR3 in DNA: TGCGCCAGCAGCTCGACTAGCGGGGGGGCGAGGGAGCAGTACTTC. The whole variable domain, remainder taken from reference TRBV5-1 and TRBJ2-7, is KAGVTQTPRYLIKTRGQQVTLSCSPISGHRSVSWYQQTPGQGLQFLFEYFSETQRNKGNFPGRFSGRQFSNSRSEMNVSTLELGDSALYLCASSSTSGGAREQYFGPGTRLTVT.

The V call is TRBV2, the J call TRBJ1-1; maybe TRBD1 (5 bases). Germline V lookup: CDR1 SNHLY, CDR2 FYNNEI. Trimming took 4 bases from V and 4 from J, leaving 7 bases between them. The CDR3 contains 12 residues. CDR3 DNA: TGTGCCAGCAGTGGACAGTTCACTGAAGCTTTCTTT. Its protein product is CASSGQFTEAFF.

V is TRBV6-1 and J is TRBJ1-6; tentative D call: TRBD1 (6 bases). Trimming cost V 4 bases and J 6 bases, with 16 bases left between them. Germline V gene data show CDR1 as MNHNS and CDR2 as SASEGT. This CDR3 spans 16 amino acids. The CDR3 bases are TGTGCCAGCAGTGGCCCTAGGGGGGGAGGTAATTCACCCCTCCACTTT. Encoded protein: CASSGPRGGGNSPLHF.

V is TRBV15 and J is TRBJ2-7; D not certain. The CDR3 has 12 amino acids. CDR1 and CDR2 from the germline V gene are LNHNV and YYDKDF (reference sequence). V dropped 1 base and J dropped 6 bases, with 7 bases sitting between them. For the CDR3, the DNA is TGTGCCACCAGCAGAGTACTCTCCGAGCAGTACGTC. It translates to CATSRVLSEQYV.

This clone occurred once. This chain uses TRBV19 with TRBJ1-2; 7 bases line up with TRBD1. V gave up 7 bases and J gave up 1 base; unmatched junction bases: 6. Germline CDR1 is LNHDA and CDR2 is SQIVND (reference sequence). CDR3 length: 14 residues. Written as DNA, the CDR3 is TGTGCCAGTACGCCAGGGGGAGTTAACTATGGCTACACCTTC. Its translation: CASTPGGVNYGYTF. Based on the CDR3 plus reference TRBV19 and TRBJ1-2, the full variable domain is DGGITQSPKYLFRKEGQNVTLSCEQNLNHDAMYWYRQDPGQGLRLIYYSQIVNDFQKGDIAEGYSVSREKKESFPLTVTSAQKNPTAFYLCASTPGGVNYGYTFGSGTRLTVV.

V usage is TRBV9 and J usage is TRBJ1-1; D unresolved. The germline gives CDR1 SGDLS, CDR2 YYNGEE. The CDR3 is made up of 14 amino acids. The ends were cut back, 0 bases at V and 5 bases at J, with 11 bases in the middle. As DNA, the CDR3 is TGTGCCAGCAGCGTAGATAACGGAGTGACTGAAGCTTTCTTT. Its translation is CASSVDNGVTEAFF. Full variable domain (outside the CDR3, taken from reference TRBV9 and TRBJ1-1): DSGVTQTPKHLITATGQRVTLRCSPRSGDLSVYWYQQSLDQGLQFLIQYYNGEERAKGNILERFSAQQFPDLHSELNLSSLELGDSALYFCASSVDNGVTEAFFGQGTRLTVV.

The chain couples TRBV15 to TRBJ2-2, with 7 bases that match TRBD1. This CDR3 has 15 amino acids. Germline CDR1 reads LNHNV; CDR2 reads YYDKDF (reference sequence). V gave up 1 base and J gave up 6 bases; unmatched junction bases: 5. Here the CDR3 DNA reads TGTGCCACCAGCAGAGCCGGCCAGGGGGCCGGGGAGCTGTTTTTT. Protein product: CATSRAGQGAGELFF.

The table lists this clone with a few counts. This chain uses TRBV18 with TRBJ2-4; D may be TRBD2 (5 bases). The germline gives CDR1 KGHSH, CDR2 LQKENI. V lost 4 bases and J 6 bases, leaving 10 bases between the germline ends. CDR3 length: 13 amino acids. DNA of the CDR3: TGTGCCAGCTCACGGGAGCCCTCAAACATTCAGTACTTC. It translates to CASSREPSNIQYF.